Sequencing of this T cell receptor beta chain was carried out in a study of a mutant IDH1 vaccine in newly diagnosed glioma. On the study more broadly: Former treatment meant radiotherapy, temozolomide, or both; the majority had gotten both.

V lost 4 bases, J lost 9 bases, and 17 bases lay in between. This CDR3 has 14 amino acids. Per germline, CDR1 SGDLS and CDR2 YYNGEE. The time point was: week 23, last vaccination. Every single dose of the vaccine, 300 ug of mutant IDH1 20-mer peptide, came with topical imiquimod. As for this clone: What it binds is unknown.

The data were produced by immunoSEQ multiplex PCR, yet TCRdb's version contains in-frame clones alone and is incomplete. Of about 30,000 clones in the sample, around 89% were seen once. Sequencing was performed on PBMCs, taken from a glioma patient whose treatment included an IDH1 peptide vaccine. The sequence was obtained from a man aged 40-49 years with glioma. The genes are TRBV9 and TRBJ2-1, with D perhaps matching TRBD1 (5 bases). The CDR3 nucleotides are TGTGCCAGCAGCATCCAAGGGGTTGGGGTTGAGCAGTTCTTC. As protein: CASSIQGVGVEQFF.